This TCR beta chain derives from a study of OX40 agonist ivuxolimab in advanced cancers. Clones were read by immunoSEQ multiplex PCR, and TCRdb kept only the in-frame ones, dropping some. The sample has approximately 80,000 clones, roughly 89% seen once. Germline V CDR1 and CDR2: MNHEY, SVGAGI. Trimming shortened V by 2 bases and J by 11 bases, and 15 bases separated the two germline ends. The CDR3 runs to 13 residues. In regard to this clone: Antigen: not known.

General observations from the study: The study found among the lowest clonal expansion in partial responders at 0.1-3.0 mg/kg.

This rearrangement joins TRBV6-5 to TRBJ2-5, with TRBD2 as a possible D gene (6 bases). The TCR sequence derives from an adult with an advanced solid tumor such as melanoma, head and neck, liver or kidney cancer. Source: CD4+ or CD8+ T cells sorted from blood, taken in a trial of the OX40 agonist ivuxolimab. The CDR3 spells CASSYITGGEQYF. In DNA form, the CDR3 reads TGTGCCAGCAGTTACATAACAGGCGGGGAGCAGTACTTC.